The 17 T cell receptor beta chains below come from one sample, sequenced in a study of cytomegalovirus exposure and HLA in healthy donors. It was with 60 Vbeta and 13 Jbeta primers that the PCR ran. The assay was immunoSEQ multiplex PCR, and TCRdb's table has in-frame clones only and misses some. Found here are approximately 180,000 clones, roughly three quarters of them singletons; the top ten hold 13%. The specimen was PBMCs. The source is a woman aged 45-65 years in good health and CMV-seropositive.

The rearrangement links TRBV6-1 to TRBJ1-1, with no clear D. Germline CDR1 reads MNHNS; CDR2 reads SASEGT. Between the trimmed V and J ends, which lost 4 bases and 5 bases, there was a span of 14 bases. The CDR3 contains 14 residues. CDR3 nucleotide sequence: TGTGCCAGCAGTGGGTCCGGGAGGTGGACTGAAGCTTTCTTT. Its protein product is CASSGSGRWTEAFF.

The chain links TRBV21-1 to TRBJ2-7; TRBD2 was called by the table and not checked on the DNA. TRBV21-1 is noted as a pseudogene. The CDR3 is 19 amino acids. CDR3: CASSYPGTDSGTRGGEQYF. The CDR3 bases are TGTGCCAGCAGCTATCCCGGGACGGATTCCGGGACTAGAGGTGGCGAGCAGTACTTC.

The chain couples TRBV6-4 to TRBJ2-6; 8 bases are a match to TRBD1. CDR3 length: 16 residues. Looked up from germline, CDR1 is MRHNA and CDR2 is SNTAGT. V shed 4 bases and J 0 bases; nucleotides not matched to a gene: 2. The CDR3 reads CASSATGGSGANVLTF. CDR3 sequence (DNA): TGTGCCAGCAGTGCCACAGGGGGCTCTGGGGCCAACGTCCTGACTTTC.

V is TRBV30 and J is TRBJ1-3; D is perhaps TRBD1 (5 bases). CDR1 GTSNPN and CDR2 SVGIG come from the germline V gene (reference sequence). V dropped 0 bases and J dropped 1 base, with 16 bases sitting between them. The CDR3 sequence is 17 residues long. Here the CDR3 DNA reads TGTGCCTGGAGTGTGGGGGGTGCCTCTGGGTCTGGAAACACCATATATTTT. Its translation is CAWSVGGASGSGNTIYF.

The chain links TRBV29-1 to TRBJ1-2; 7 bases fit TRBD1. V gave up 0 bases and J gave up 2 bases; unmatched junction bases: 15. The CDR3 is 18 residues long. CDR1 SQVTM and CDR2 ANQGSEA come from the germline V gene. The CDR3 DNA follows: TGCAGCGTTGAAGACTTAGCAGGGGGACCGGGACCAAACTATGGCTACACCTTC. Translation: CSVEDLAGGPGPNYGYTF.

V gene TRBV19 combines with J gene TRBJ2-5, with 12 bases lining up with TRBD2. Per germline, CDR1 LNHDA and CDR2 SQIVND (reference sequence). V gave up 4 bases and J gave up 10 bases; unmatched junction bases: 10. The CDR3 is 15 residues long. The CDR3 DNA sequence: TGTGCCAGTAGTACACTAGCGGGGGGTTCGGTGATCCAGTACTTC. Protein sequence: CASSTLAGGSVIQYF. Full variable domain (rest looked up from reference TRBV19 and TRBJ2-5): DGGITQSPKYLFRKEGQNVTLSCEQNLNHDAMYWYRQDPGQGLRLIYYSQIVNDFQKGDIAEGYSVSREKKESFPLTVTSAQKNPTAFYLCASSTLAGGSVIQYFGPGTRLLVL.

The chain couples TRBV30 to TRBJ2-1, with a tentative D call TRBD2 (5 bases). Germline V CDR1 and CDR2: GTSNPN, SVGIG (reference sequence). V was shortened by 4 bases and J by 15 bases, with 16 bases between the two germline ends. The CDR3 contains 11 residues. Here the CDR3 reads CAWTYRAGWFF. The CDR3 coding sequence is TGTGCCTGGACTTACCGGGCGGGCTGGTTCTTC.

The chain combines TRBV5-4 with TRBJ2-5; tentative D call: TRBD1 (5 bases). CDR3 length equals 14 residues. Trimming took off 4 bases at V and 4 bases at J, with 14 bases between the two ends. CDR1 and CDR2 (germline): SGHNT, YYREEE (reference sequence). The CDR3 here is CASSQAGFRETQYF. CDR3 nucleotide sequence: TGTGCCAGCAGCCAAGCAGGGTTTAGAGAGACCCAGTACTTC.

This chain links TRBV6-5 with TRBJ1-2, with unresolved D. Per the germline V gene, CDR1 is MNHEY and CDR2 is SVGAGI. CDR3 length: 12 residues. Trimming removed 4 bases from V and 6 bases from J, with 9 bases in between. The CDR3 region is CASSSGYNGYTF. Here the CDR3 DNA reads TGTGCCAGCAGTTCGGGATATAATGGCTACACCTTC.

The chain carries TRBV4-1 and TRBJ1-2; no firm D call. Trimming shortened V by 0 bases and J by 0 bases, and 14 bases separated the two germline ends. Per germline, CDR1 MGHRA and CDR2 YSYEKL. The CDR3 totals 17 residues. The CDR3 region has the DNA TGCGCCAGCAGCCAAGATACCGACGGGTCGGCTAACTATGGCTACACCTTC. This translates into CASSQDTDGSANYGYTF.

V and J are TRBV9 and TRBJ2-1, with a weak D call TRBD2 (6 bases). The CDR3 has 14 amino acids. Trimming removed 0 bases at V and 8 bases at J, with 12 bases between. The germline gives CDR1 SGDLS, CDR2 YYNGEE. This CDR3 reads CASSVGGGLDEQFF. CDR3 nucleotides: TGTGCCAGCAGCGTAGGGGGAGGCCTCGATGAGCAGTTCTTC.

CDR3 sequence: CASSRAGINSPLHF. The CDR3 coding sequence is TGTGCCAGCAGTCGGGCAGGGATCAATTCACCCCTCCACTTT. V and J are TRBV6-6 and TRBJ1-6; D might be TRBD1 (5 bases). V shed 5 bases and J shed 7 bases, with 12 bases lying between them. This CDR3 region has 14 residues. Germline lookup yields CDR1 MNHNY and CDR2 SVGAGI (reference sequence).

The V call is TRBV13, the J call TRBJ1-3; no definite D call. The germline V and J ends were trimmed by 5 bases and 0 bases, with 11 bases remaining between them. Looked up from germline, CDR1 is PRHDT and CDR2 is FYEKMQ (reference sequence). CDR3 size: 15 residues. The CDR3 spells CASSVTGSSGNTIYF. In DNA form, the CDR3 reads TGTGCCAGCAGCGTAACCGGGAGCTCTGGAAACACCATATATTTT.

This clone has a single count. The genes are TRBV6-6 and TRBJ1-1; no firm D call. The CDR3 consists of 16 residues. With 2 bases removed from V and 1 base from J, the gap between germline ends came to 14 bases. The V gene's germline CDR1 is MNHNY and CDR2 SVGAGI (reference sequence). The DNA of the CDR3 is TGTGCCAGCAGTTACCCGCCGGGAGAGGGGAACACTGAAGCTTTCTTT. The encoded protein is CASSYPPGEGNTEAFF.

The rearrangement links TRBV5-1 to TRBJ2-5, with a weak D call TRBD2 (5 bases). This CDR3 has 14 residues. Deletions cut 4 bases from V and 5 bases from J, with 15 bases between. Germline V gene data show CDR1 as SGHRS and CDR2 as YFSETQ. As DNA, the CDR3 is TGCGCCAGCAGCCGGGGAAGTCCTAGGGAGACCCAGTACTTC. This encodes CASSRGSPRETQYF.

The V and J genes are TRBV11-1 and TRBJ2-7, with a weak D call TRBD1 (6 bases). CDR1 is SGHAT, CDR2 FQDESV, per germline (reference sequence). The V end lost 0 bases, the J end lost 2 bases, and 17 bases lay between the germline ends. The CDR3 is made up of 17 amino acids. CDR3 sequence: CASSLAETGANTYEQYF. In DNA form, the CDR3 reads TGTGCCAGCAGCTTAGCTGAGACAGGCGCAAACACCTACGAGCAGTACTTC.

In its sample, this clone was seen a few times. The chain combines TRBV2 with TRBJ2-7; 8 bases line up with TRBD1. CDR1 SNHLY and CDR2 FYNNEI come from the germline V gene. This CDR3 region has 13 residues. The trim removed 8 bases at V and 2 bases at J, leaving 5 bases unmatched. The DNA for the CDR3 is TGTGCCAGCTCCGGACAGGGCACCTACGAGCAGTACTTC. Residues: CASSGQGTYEQYF.